This T cell receptor beta chain emerged from a study of shared clonotypes between healthy human individuals. This clone was detected a few times. Its antigen is as yet unknown. In germline, CDR1 is KGHSH, CDR2 LQKENI. V was clipped by 1 base and J by 4 bases, with 13 bases between them. There are 15 residues in the CDR3. Findings and caveats of the study: How much donors shared clonotypes was expected to be affected by sequencing depth. Naive subsets typically showed greater estimated richness than memory subsets.

Clones were read by immunoSEQ multiplex PCR, and TCRdb kept only the in-frame ones, dropping some. This table has 550,000 to 850,000 clones, over 65% appearing once. The investigators split CD4+ cells into a CD45RA+ naive subset and a CD45RA-negative memory subset. The V call is TRBV18, the J call TRBJ1-2, with a possible D match to TRBD1 (5 bases). What was sequenced was memory CD4+ T cells sorted from blood. Indicated subset: CD45RA-negative fraction. The receptor was derived from a woman in her twenties or thirties in good health. In nucleotides, the CDR3 is TGTGCCAGCTCACCACGAAGAGGGGCCTTCTATGGCTACACCTTC. Its protein product is CASSPRRGAFYGYTF. The full variable domain, with the rest looked up from reference TRBV18 and TRBJ1-2, is NAGVMQNPRHLVRRRGQEARLRCSPMKGHSHVYWYRQLPEEGLKFMVYLQKENIIDESGMPKERFSAEFPKEGPSILRIQQVVRGDSAAYFCASSPRRGAFYGYTFGSGTRLTVV.